Shown below are 32 T cell receptor beta chains from a single sample sequenced in a study of cytomegalovirus exposure and HLA in healthy donors. PCR was performed using 60 Vbeta and 13 Jbeta primers. Assay: immunoSEQ multiplex PCR; the TCRdb copy retains only in-frame clones and omits some. Among about 50,000 clones listed, roughly 81% were seen once. Sequencing was done on a sample of PBMCs. These receptors originate from a woman aged 40-49 years in good health and CMV-seropositive.

V is TRBV2 and J is TRBJ2-7; weak D call: TRBD2 (6 bases). V was pared by 2 bases and J by 4 bases, with 15 bases between. Per germline, CDR1 SNHLY and CDR2 FYNNEI. The CDR3 spans 15 residues. CDR3 in amino acids: CASSEQEGYPYEQYF. DNA for the CDR3: TGTGCCAGCAGTGAACAGGAGGGCTATCCTTACGAGCAGTACTTC. The full variable domain, rest sourced from reference TRBV2 and TRBJ2-7, is EPEVTQTPSHQVTQMGQEVILRCVPISNHLYFYWYRQILGQKVEFLVSFYNNEISEKSEIFDDQFSVERPDGSNFTLKIRSTKLEDSAMYFCASSEQEGYPYEQYFGPGTRLTVT.

This clone has a single count. This chain connects TRBV28 to TRBJ2-7; 8 bases align to TRBD1. This CDR3 region has 12 residues. Germline V gene lookup returns CDR1 MDHEN and CDR2 SYDVKM. The trim removed 6 bases at V and 4 bases at J, leaving 2 bases unmatched. The CDR3 protein is CASSWTGYEQYF. In DNA, the CDR3 is TGTGCCAGCAGCTGGACAGGGTACGAGCAGTACTTC.

The chain couples TRBV27 to TRBJ2-7; 7 nucleotides align to TRBD1. The germline CDR1 and CDR2 sequences are MNHEY and SMNVEV (reference sequence). The ends lost 3 bases at V and 4 bases at J; junction bases unmatched: 3. CDR3 length: 13 residues. CDR3 coding DNA: TGTGCCAGCAGTTTGACGACAGGGTACGAGCAGTACTTC. It translates to CASSLTTGYEQYF.

This clone was seen once. This chain uses TRBV29-1 with TRBJ1-2; 9 bases agree with TRBD1. Trimming took 7 bases from V and 2 from J; bases not matched to a gene: 2. CDR1 and CDR2 from the germline V gene are SQVTM and ANQGSEA. The CDR3 is made up of 12 amino acids. CDR3 sequence: CSAGTGNYGYTF. The CDR3 nucleotides read TGCAGCGCTGGGACAGGGAACTATGGCTACACCTTC.

V is TRBV30 and J is TRBJ2-1, with 16 nucleotides matching TRBD2. The CDR3 extends over 18 amino acids. With V trimmed by 1 base and J by 5 bases, 8 bases remained unmatched. Germline values: CDR1 GTSNPN, CDR2 SVGIG (reference sequence). CDR3 in amino acids: CAWSDPGLAGGANNEQFF. CDR3 in DNA: TGTGCCTGGAGTGACCCGGGACTAGCGGGGGGGGCTAACAATGAGCAGTTCTTC.

This chain uses TRBV7-2 with TRBJ2-7; a possible D gene is TRBD2 (5 bases). Trimming left V 5 bases short and J 3 bases short, with 17 bases between. Germline V CDR1 and CDR2: SGHTA, FQGNSA. The CDR3 totals 15 residues. The CDR3 DNA sequence: TGTGCCAGCAGCCCCCGGGAAAAGGGATTCTACGAGCAGTACTTC. Residues: CASSPREKGFYEQYF.

Note on this clone: The sample holds other DNA sequences that translate to the same CDR3. The CDR3 sequence is CASSPGQGNSPLHF. The CDR3 nucleotides are TGTGCCAGCAGCCCCGGACAGGGAAATTCACCCCTCCACTTT. The rearrangement links TRBV5-4 to TRBJ1-6; 8 positions match TRBD1. V lost 4 bases, J lost 7 bases, and 4 bases stayed unmatched. Germline V gene sequence: CDR1 SGHNT, CDR2 YYREEE (reference sequence). The CDR3 contains 14 residues.

The V and J genes are TRBV5-1 and TRBJ1-2; D ambiguous. The germline gives CDR1 SGHRS, CDR2 YFSETQ. Trimming took off 0 bases at V and 8 bases at J, with 14 bases between the two ends. This CDR3 has 14 amino acids. CDR3 amino acids: CASSLDGEPRGYTF. The CDR3 DNA sequence: TGCGCCAGCAGCTTGGACGGGGAACCCAGAGGCTACACCTTC.

The chain has TRBV10-1 and TRBJ2-2; TRBD1 matches at 8 bases. The CDR3 loop spans 13 amino acids. Per the germline V gene, CDR1 is WNHNN and CDR2 is SYGVQD (reference sequence). V trimming: 6 bases; J trimming: 4 bases; junction bases outside the gene matches: 1. This CDR3 reads CASRGQATGELFF. For the CDR3, the DNA is TGCGCCAGCAGGGGACAGGCCACCGGGGAGCTGTTTTTT.

This clone turned up a few times. The gene calls are TRBV4-1 and TRBJ1-6; D perhaps matches TRBD1 (5 bases). V was clipped by 0 bases and J by 6 bases, with 21 bases between them. CDR1 is MGHRA and CDR2 is YSYEKL in the germline V gene. CDR3 size: 19 residues. CDR3 DNA: TGCGCCAGCAGCCAAGAAGCTGGGGGAGGAATCGGGTCTAATTCACCCCTCCACTTT. Its protein product is CASSQEAGGGIGSNSPLHF.

This clone came up once. The V and J genes are TRBV7-9 and TRBJ1-1, with D hard to call. Trimming pared 1 base from V and 8 bases from J, leaving 8 bases between. The CDR3 runs 12 residues. Germline V lookup: CDR1 SEHNR, CDR2 FQNEAQ (reference sequence). CDR3 nucleotides: TGTGCCAGCAGCTTAGGAGCAGGAGAAGCTTTCTTT. It yields the protein CASSLGAGEAFF.

V usage is TRBV5-1 and J usage is TRBJ2-5; the match to TRBD1 covers 7 bases. The V gene's germline CDR1 is SGHRS and CDR2 YFSETQ. The CDR3 spans 15 residues. V shed 3 bases and J 5 bases; nucleotides not matched to a gene: 10. Here the CDR3 DNA reads TGCGCCAGCAGCTGGACAGGAGACCCAACCGAGACCCAGTACTTC. Protein sequence: CASSWTGDPTETQYF.

This clone is termed medium-sized (0.01 to 0.1%). Germline and junction disagree at one end, which may indicate a read error. V and J are TRBV6-1 and TRBJ2-7, with TRBD2 identical over 9 bases. The length of the CDR3 is 15 residues. Looked up from germline, CDR1 is MNHNS and CDR2 is SASEGT. In DNA form, the CDR3 reads TGTGCCAGCAGTGAAGCGGGCGGGGGGGTGTACACGGGGGTCTTC. The encoded protein is CASSEAGGGVYTGVF.

CDR3 nucleotide sequence: TGTGCCTGGACAGGACAGGATGAAAAACTGTTTTTT. Translating gives CAWTGQDEKLFF. V and J are TRBV30 and TRBJ1-4, with 7 bases fitting TRBD1. CDR1 is GTSNPN and CDR2 is SVGIG in the germline V gene (reference sequence). V gave up 4 bases and J gave up 6 bases; unmatched junction bases: 2. This CDR3 comprises 12 residues.

This clone was counted once. This rearrangement joins TRBV30 to TRBJ2-1, with TRBD2 identical over 7 bases. This CDR3 has 13 amino acids. In germline, CDR1 is GTSNPN, CDR2 SVGIG (reference sequence). J gave up 2 bases and V 5 bases, and 3 bases lay outside the gene matches. The CDR3 sequence: CAWSRGTYNEQFF. The CDR3 nucleotides read TGTGCCTGGTCGCGGGGGACCTACAATGAGCAGTTCTTC.

In DNA form, the CDR3 reads TGTGCCAGCTCACCCGGGACAGACTTCTATGGCTACACCTTC. Its protein product is CASSPGTDFYGYTF. The J gene is TRBJ1-2, the V gene TRBV18; 7 positions agree with TRBD1. Germline CDR1 KGHSH, CDR2 LQKENI. This CDR3 is 14 amino acids long. After removal of 3 bases from V and 4 bases from J, the junction contained 5 bases not matched to a gene.

This clone has a handful of counts. The chain recombines TRBV7-2 with TRBJ2-3; 9 bases match TRBD2. Unmatched junction bases numbered 8, after V lost 5 bases and J lost 2 bases. There are 16 residues in the CDR3. CDR1 is SGHTA and CDR2 is FQGNSA in the germline V gene. CDR3 coding DNA: TGTGCCAGCAGCCCCTTAGCGGGGGCCCACACAGATACGCAGTATTTT. As protein: CASSPLAGAHTDTQYF.

The chain uses TRBV5-1 and TRBJ2-5, with 7 nucleotides matching TRBD1. This CDR3 is built from 12 residues. The V gene end was trimmed by 2 bases and the J gene end by 9 bases; junction bases not matched to a gene: 4. CDR1 and CDR2 (germline): SGHRS, YFSETQ. Here the CDR3 reads CASSFDRAAQYF. In nucleotides, the CDR3 is TGCGCCAGCAGCTTTGACAGGGCCGCCCAGTACTTC.

The chain is built from TRBV25-1 and TRBJ1-5, with D maybe TRBD1 (5 bases). V shed 4 bases and J shed 7 bases, with 14 bases lying between them. Germline-derived CDR1 and CDR2 are MGHDK and SYGVNS. This CDR3 is 14 amino acids long. DNA for the CDR3: TGTGCCAGCAGTGGTAAGGGGCCCCAACAGCCCCAGCATTTT. It translates to CASSGKGPQQPQHF.

The V call is TRBV28, the J call TRBJ1-6; possible D gene TRBD1, 5 bases. This CDR3 is built from 14 residues. Germline-derived CDR1 and CDR2 are MDHEN and SYDVKM. V shed 3 bases and J shed 7 bases, with 10 bases lying between them. CDR3 sequence reads: CASSFPGINSPLHF. CDR3 bases: TGTGCCAGCAGTTTCCCAGGGATAAATTCACCCCTCCACTTT.

The chain couples TRBV18 to TRBJ1-5; weak D call: TRBD1 (5 bases). Germline V lookup: CDR1 KGHSH, CDR2 LQKENI. This CDR3 has 13 amino acids. Trimming stripped 6 bases from V and 7 bases from J, with 13 bases between. The CDR3, as DNA: TGTGCCAGCTCGGGGGAGGGCGGGCAGCCCCAGCATTTT. Protein: CASSGEGGQPQHF.

This chain links TRBV28 with TRBJ2-1, with D tentatively TRBD2 (6 bases). In germline, CDR1 is MDHEN, CDR2 SYDVKM. The V gene lost 1 base and the J gene lost 5 bases, with 9 bases spanning the gap. The CDR3 runs to 14 residues. CDR3 amino acids: CASSLYTGDNEQFF. In DNA, the CDR3 is TGTGCCAGCAGTTTATATACGGGAGACAATGAGCAGTTCTTC.

This clone was counted once. This chain joins TRBV11-2 and TRBJ2-1, with 9 bases aligning to TRBD2. V lost 0 bases, J lost 14 bases, and 5 bases stayed unmatched. Per the germline V gene, CDR1 is SGHAT and CDR2 is FQNNGV. This CDR3 is 13 amino acids long. The CDR3 DNA sequence: TGTGCCAGCAGCTTAGAGCGGGGGGGCCGGGAGTTCTTC. Protein product: CASSLERGGREFF.

In this sample, this clone turned up a few times. This sequence joins TRBV7-8 and TRBJ1-5; 7 bases line up with TRBD1. The trim removed 1 base at V and 6 bases at J, leaving 6 bases unmatched. CDR3 size: 15 residues. Germline CDR1 SGHVS, CDR2 FQNEAQ. CDR3: CASSLGQGGSQPQHF. The DNA for the CDR3 is TGTGCCAGCAGCTTAGGTCAGGGGGGAAGTCAGCCCCAGCATTTT.

This clone has a handful of counts. This chain links TRBV27 with TRBJ2-3; 12 bases line up with TRBD2. V lost 6 bases, J lost 1 base, and 26 bases stayed unmatched. CDR3 length: 23 residues. The germline V gene has CDR1 MNHEY and CDR2 SMNVEV (reference sequence). CDR3 in amino acids: CASSLRRRTLTSGGSDGTDTQYF. The CDR3, as DNA: TGTGCCAGCAGCCTGAGAAGGAGAACACTTACTAGCGGGGGGTCAGATGGCACAGATACGCAGTATTTT.

This chain links TRBV5-1 with TRBJ2-7; TRBD1 is a possible D gene (5 bases). The germline CDR1 and CDR2 sequences are SGHRS and YFSETQ. The length of the CDR3 is 17 residues. Trimming stripped 6 bases from V and 0 bases from J, with 22 bases between. The CDR3 protein is CASTLGARGGSSYEQYF. The CDR3 DNA reads TGCGCCAGCACTCTTGGGGCAAGGGGCGGAAGCTCCTACGAGCAGTACTTC.

V gene TRBV9 combines with J gene TRBJ2-7, with D possibly matching TRBD2 (5 bases). This CDR3 comprises 15 residues. Germline V gene sequence: CDR1 SGDLS, CDR2 YYNGEE. V was shortened by 0 bases and J by 5 bases, with 15 bases between the two germline ends. The CDR3 DNA sequence: TGTGCCAGCAGCGTAGTCGGGGTTTCTAGTGACGAGCAGTACTTC. This encodes CASSVVGVSSDEQYF.

This sequence joins TRBV10-2 and TRBJ1-5; TRBD1 aligns across 10 bases. This CDR3 contains 14 residues. The ends lost 2 bases at V and 12 bases at J; junction bases unmatched: 7. The V gene's germline CDR1 is WSHSY and CDR2 SAAADI. CDR3 protein: CASSEGTGVSFQHF. The DNA for the CDR3 is TGCGCCAGCAGTGAGGGGACAGGGGTTTCCTTCCAGCATTTT.

This clone showed up just once. The genes are TRBV20-1 and TRBJ1-4, with 7 bases matching TRBD1. Germline CDR1 is DFQATT and CDR2 is SNEGSKA (reference sequence). The CDR3 runs to 11 residues. The CDR3 nucleotides read TGCAGGTTTGACAGGGATGAAAAACTGTTTTTT. It yields the protein CRFDRDEKLFF.

The V and J genes are TRBV4-3 and TRBJ2-1; 8 bases are a match to TRBD2. The V gene end was trimmed by 1 base and the J gene end by 4 bases; junction bases not matched to a gene: 9. This CDR3 spans 17 amino acids. In germline, CDR1 is LGHNA, CDR2 YSLEER. CDR3 DNA sequence: TGCGCCAGCAGCCAAGTGTCGGGGGGGCGGGATTACAATGAGCAGTTCTTC. Encoded protein: CASSQVSGGRDYNEQFF.

This sequence joins TRBV7-6 and TRBJ2-2; D might be TRBD2 (6 bases). The CDR3 has 17 amino acids. Germline values: CDR1 SGHVS, CDR2 FNYEAQ. V shed 1 base and J shed 0 bases, with 12 bases lying between them. Here the CDR3 DNA reads TGTGCCAGCAGCTTAGGCGTCGGGACTCCGAACACCGGGGAGCTGTTTTTT. Residues: CASSLGVGTPNTGELFF.

By proportion, this clone is medium-sized. The CDR3 nucleotides are TGTGCCAGCAGGGTGACAGGGGGGCCCCAGCATTTT. Amino acid sequence: CASRVTGGPQHF. The V gene is TRBV6-5, the J gene TRBJ1-5; 9 nucleotides align to TRBD1. J was trimmed by 9 bases and V by 6 bases; bases with no gene match: 3. Germline values: CDR1 MNHEY, CDR2 SVGAGI. The CDR3 contains 12 residues.